Each of the 23 T cell receptor beta chains below was sequenced from the same sample in a study of T-cell reconstitution after alpha-beta-depleted transplantation in children. Researchers prepared the TCRbeta library using unique molecular identifiers, the study reports. TCRdb re-called the PCR reads through MiXCR, storing one row per CDR3 protein. The sample records about 610,000 distinct CDR3 sequences, roughly a tenth being singletons. The sample here was PBMCs from the stem cell graft donor, taken from the stem cell graft. The receptors were gathered from a human donor who donated a stem cell graft to a child with acute myeloid leukemia.

A few counts support this clonotype. The CDR3 spells CSGPSGRSDTQYF. The CDR3 nucleotides are TGCAGTGGTCCTAGCGGGAGATCAGATACGCAGTATTTT. The chain uses TRBV20-1 and TRBJ2-3, with 10 bases aligning to TRBD2. V shed 7 bases, J shed 4 bases, and the junction held 5 bases outside the gene matches. Germline assignment: CDR1 DFQATT and CDR2 SNEGSKA (reference sequence). The CDR3 runs to 13 residues.

This chain joins TRBV18 and TRBJ1-3, with unresolved D. V was trimmed by 3 bases and J by 1 base, leaving 13 bases between them. The CDR3 covers 16 residues. Germline V gives CDR1 KGHSH, CDR2 LQKENI. Written as DNA, the CDR3 is TGTGCCAGCTCACCCGACCCCGGATGGTCTGGAAACACCATATATTTT. It translates to CASSPDPGWSGNTIYF.

This clonotype has ten or more counts. The rearrangement uses TRBV29-1 and TRBJ1-2; no definite D call. This CDR3 contains 11 residues. Germline V gives CDR1 SQVTM, CDR2 ANQGSEA. Trimming left V 6 bases short and J 5 bases short, with 10 bases between. The DNA for the CDR3 is TGCAGCGTACGTTCTGGGTATGGCTACACCTTC. It encodes CSVRSGYGYTF.

The gene calls are TRBV12-3 or TRBV12-4 and TRBJ2-3; 9 nucleotides align to TRBD2. The V gene end was trimmed by 7 bases and the J gene end by 3 bases; junction bases not matched to a gene: 5. The CDR3 covers 14 residues. CDR3 nucleotides: TGTGCCAGCACCGTTAGCGGGAGTACAGATACGCAGTATTTT. Translating gives CASTVSGSTDTQYF.

This clonotype was seen a few times. The J gene is TRBJ2-5, the V gene TRBV5-1; 8 bases fit TRBD1. Germline loops: CDR1 SGHRS, CDR2 YFSETQ. CDR3 length: 13 residues. Trimming at V came to 3 bases and at J to 5 bases, leaving 3 bases not matched to a gene. The CDR3 is CASSSTGDETQYF. DNA of the CDR3: TGCGCCAGCAGCTCGACAGGGGACGAGACCCAGTACTTC.

This clonotype has just a few counts. The gene calls are TRBV20-1 and TRBJ1-5; 8 positions match TRBD1. After removal of 7 bases from V and 5 bases from J, the junction contained 4 bases not matched to a gene. Per germline, CDR1 DFQATT and CDR2 SNEGSKA (reference sequence). The CDR3 totals 12 residues. CDR3 sequence (DNA): TGCAGTGTAGGACAGGGAGATCAGCCCCAGCATTTT. Translating gives CSVGQGDQPQHF.

This clonotype was found many times. The chain uses TRBV7-2 and TRBJ2-1, with a tentative D call TRBD2 (5 bases). CDR3 size: 15 residues. V was trimmed by 6 bases and J by 9 bases, leaving 21 bases between them. Germline V CDR1 and CDR2: SGHTA, FQGNSA. Written as DNA, the CDR3 is TGTGCCAGCAGTTTTTTAGCGAGGGAATTCAGTGAGCAGTTCTTC. Its translation: CASSFLAREFSEQFF.

Regarding this clonotype: This may come from a read error, since a much larger clone is one base off. Given the absence of the conserved phenylalanine or tryptophan at the CDR3 end, a read error is likely. V usage is TRBV10-3 and J usage is TRBJ1-1; D gene uncertain. CDR1 is ENHRY and CDR2 is SYGVKD in the germline V gene. The germline V and J ends were trimmed by 2 bases and 3 bases, with 10 bases remaining between them. CDR3 size: 14 residues. DNA of the CDR3: TGTGCCATCAGTGAGGGTTACGGGGACACTGAAGCTTTCTAT. This sequence encodes CAISEGYGDTEAFY.

This clonotype has just a few counts. This chain joins TRBV7-2 and TRBJ2-2, with TRBD1 as a possible D gene (6 bases). V lost 3 bases to trimming and J lost 0 bases, with 14 bases between them. This CDR3 region has 17 residues. Germline CDR1 is SGHTA and CDR2 is FQGNSA. CDR3 region: CASSFLIRTANTGELFF. CDR3 DNA: TGTGCCAGCAGCTTCCTTATCAGGACAGCGAACACCGGGGAGCTGTTTTTT.

This clonotype was seen only a few times. V gene TRBV11-2 combines with J gene TRBJ2-7; unclear D gene. This CDR3 region has 14 residues. CDR1 and CDR2 (germline): SGHAT, FQNNGV. V gave up 0 bases and J gave up 1 base, with 7 bases separating them. The CDR3 coding sequence is TGTGCCAGCAGCTTAGAAGTAGGGTCCTACGAGCAGTACTTC. It codes for CASSLEVGSYEQYF. The variable domain in full, completed from reference TRBV11-2 and TRBJ2-7, reads EAGVAQSPRYKIIEKRQSVAFWCNPISGHATLYWYQQILGQGPKLLIQFQNNGVVDDSQLPKDRFSAERLKGVDSTLKIQPAKLEDSAVYLCASSLEVGSYEQYFGPGTRLTVT.

This clonotype was observed a few times. The gene calls are TRBV20-1 and TRBJ1-5; tentatively, D is TRBD1 (5 bases). The CDR3 consists of 14 residues. Deletions cut 1 base from V and 5 bases from J, with 12 bases between. In germline, CDR1 is DFQATT, CDR2 SNEGSKA (reference sequence). Here the CDR3 DNA reads TGCAGTGCTAGAGTGGCCCTGGGGGATCAGCCCCAGCATTTT. This translates into CSARVALGDQPQHF.

V is TRBV20-1 and J is TRBJ1-5; D is uncertain. From germline, CDR1 is DFQATT and CDR2 SNEGSKA (reference sequence). Trimming cost V 3 bases and J 4 bases, with 7 bases left between them. The CDR3 has 12 residues. CDR3 nucleotides: TGCAGTGCTAGTCCGAATAATCAGCCCCAGCATTTT. It is translated as CSASPNNQPQHF.

The V and J genes are TRBV6-5 and TRBJ1-1; no clear D gene. This CDR3 region has 15 residues. The germline V gene encodes CDR1 MNHEY and CDR2 SVGAGI. Trimming removed 0 bases from V and 3 bases from J, with 11 bases in between. Written as DNA, the CDR3 is TGTGCCAGCAGTTACTCCCGGAGAATGGACACTGAAGCTTTCTTT. Translation gives CASSYSRRMDTEAFF.

This clonotype was seen a handful of times. This rearrangement joins TRBV20-1 to TRBJ2-7, with D unresolved. The CDR3 has 14 amino acids. Trimming cost V 3 bases and J 2 bases, with 14 bases left between them. Germline loops: CDR1 DFQATT, CDR2 SNEGSKA (reference sequence). The CDR3 bases are TGCAGTGCTAGTCCCGGCAGGCCCCCCTACGAGCAGTACTTC. Amino acids: CSASPGRPPYEQYF.

This clonotype was seen ten or more times. This chain links TRBV7-2 with TRBJ2-3; perhaps TRBD2 as D (5 bases). The CDR3 runs to 15 residues. The V gene's germline CDR1 is SGHTA and CDR2 FQGNSA. Trimming left V 5 bases short and J 1 base short, with 13 bases between. This CDR3 is CASSLGVGGTDTQYF. As DNA, the CDR3 is TGTGCCAGCAGCCTAGGTGTCGGGGGCACAGATACGCAGTATTTT.

This clonotype was found a few times. The CDR3 DNA sequence: TGTGCCAGCGGCGGACTCTCTGGAAACACCATATATTTT. Translated, it gives CASGGLSGNTIYF. The chain combines TRBV7-6 with TRBJ1-3; D unclear. Germline values: CDR1 SGHVS, CDR2 FNYEAQ. This CDR3 is built from 13 residues. Trimming cost V 8 bases and J 0 bases, with 8 bases left between them.

This clonotype was detected ten times or more. CDR3 loop: CASSVAGATGELFF. CDR3 in DNA: TGTGCCAGCAGCGTAGCGGGGGCGACCGGGGAGCTGTTTTTT. This chain links TRBV9 with TRBJ2-2; perhaps D is TRBD1 or TRBD2 (6 bases each). Germline lookup yields CDR1 SGDLS and CDR2 YYNGEE. The V gene lost 0 bases and the J gene lost 5 bases, with 8 bases spanning the gap. The CDR3 spans 14 residues.

The rearrangement uses TRBV24-1 and TRBJ1-2; no clear D gene. V lost 6 bases and J 2 bases, leaving 9 bases between the germline ends. Germline V gene sequence: CDR1 KGHDR, CDR2 SFDVKD. The length of the CDR3 is 13 residues. In nucleotides, the CDR3 is TGTGCCACCAGTATCGACACGAACTATGGCTACACCTTC. Translating gives CATSIDTNYGYTF.

The sample holds many counts of this clonotype. The rearrangement links TRBV20-1 to TRBJ2-1; 10 bases agree with TRBD2. Trimming cost V 4 bases and J 4 bases; bases outside gene matches: 1. This CDR3 comprises 13 residues. The V gene's germline CDR1 is DFQATT and CDR2 SNEGSKA (reference sequence). The CDR3 sequence: CSATSGSYNEQFF. CDR3 nucleotide sequence: TGCAGTGCTACTAGCGGGAGTTACAATGAGCAGTTCTTC.

This clonotype was counted a few times. This chain links TRBV5-6 with TRBJ2-1; 9 bases match TRBD2. The CDR3 contains 15 residues. J gave up 9 bases and V 0 bases, and 7 bases lay outside the gene matches. Per the germline V gene, CDR1 is SGHDT and CDR2 is YYEEEE. DNA of the CDR3: TGTGCCAGCAGCTTGGGGGGTAGCGGGAGAGGTGAGCAGTTCTTC. Translated: CASSLGGSGRGEQFF.

Ten or more counts support this clonotype. V and J are TRBV10-3 and TRBJ2-3; TRBD2 aligns across 10 bases. Germline V gives CDR1 ENHRY, CDR2 SYGVKD. Unmatched junction bases numbered 4, after V lost 2 bases and J lost 2 bases. There are 16 residues in the CDR3. For the CDR3, the DNA is TGTGCCATCAGTGAGACCACTAGCGGGATCACAGATACGCAGTATTTT. It translates to CAISETTSGITDTQYF.

This clonotype has at least ten counts. Here the CDR3 DNA reads TGCAGCGTTGTGGCCCCCACGATACTAGCGTCCTCCTACGAGCAGTACTTC. The encoded protein is CSVVAPTILASSYEQYF. The gene calls are TRBV29-1 and TRBJ2-7; 7 bases agree with TRBD2. CDR3 length equals 17 residues. Trimming at V came to 4 bases and at J to 0 bases, leaving 15 bases not matched to a gene. Germline loops: CDR1 SQVTM, CDR2 ANQGSEA.

A few counts support this clonotype. The chain has TRBV7-9 and TRBJ2-5; 10 nucleotides agree with TRBD1. There are 15 residues in the CDR3. The V gene's germline CDR1 is SEHNR and CDR2 FQNEAQ (reference sequence). V was pared by 5 bases and J by 1 base, with 4 bases of the junction left unmatched. DNA for the CDR3: TGTGCCAGCAGCAAGACAGGGGGCACCCAAGAGACCCAGTACTTC. Translated, it gives CASSKTGGTQETQYF.